The 7 T cell receptor beta chains reported below all come from one sample, sequenced in a study of blood T cell repertoires in COVID-19. Sequencing was performed with immunoSEQ multiplex PCR; in TCRdb, only in-frame clones are kept and a portion is missing. In the table there are roughly 230,000 clones, about 80% of which are singletons. The sequencing sample was made of PBMCs or T cells enriched from blood (not recorded which). The receptors were sampled from a man in his fifties who had recovered from COVID-19.

The chain combines TRBV3-1 (or the pseudogene TRBV3-2) with TRBJ2-4; 7 bases fit TRBD1. Trimming removed 3 bases from V and 4 bases from J; junction bases left unmatched: 9. The V gene's germline CDR1 is LGHDT and CDR2 YNNKEL (reference sequence). The CDR3 covers 16 residues. The CDR3 nucleotides read TGTGCCAGCAGCCACACGACAGGGATGAGAAAAAACATTCAGTACTTC. Encoded protein: CASSHTTGMRKNIQYF.

The CDR3 region has the DNA TGTGCCAGCAGTGTCCTCCGGGACAGAGGAGAGCAGTACTTC. Translating gives CASSVLRDRGEQYF. The chain links TRBV2 to TRBJ2-7; TRBD1 aligns across 7 bases. The trim removed 4 bases at V and 7 bases at J, leaving 10 bases unmatched. Germline values: CDR1 SNHLY, CDR2 FYNNEI. The CDR3 is made up of 14 amino acids.

The rearrangement joins TRBV5-1 to TRBJ2-4; a weak D match, TRBD2 (6 bases). Per the germline V gene, CDR1 is SGHRS and CDR2 is YFSETQ. This CDR3 spans 17 amino acids. V gave up 4 bases and J gave up 0 bases, with 17 bases separating them. The CDR3 DNA reads TGCGCCAGCAGCCTGGGACTGACAGACCTAGCCAAAAACATTCAGTACTTC. This gives the protein CASSLGLTDLAKNIQYF.

The gene calls are TRBV18 and TRBJ2-1, with unresolved D. The germline gives CDR1 KGHSH, CDR2 LQKENI. V lost 5 bases and J lost 7, with 6 bases in between. The CDR3 is 11 amino acids. This chain's CDR3 is CASSTTNEQFF. The CDR3 coding sequence is TGTGCCAGCTCAACGACTAATGAGCAGTTCTTC.

The chain uses TRBV19 and TRBJ2-1, with 10 bases aligning to TRBD2. There are 15 residues in the CDR3. CDR1 is LNHDA, CDR2 SQIVND, per germline (reference sequence). V lost 6 bases to trimming and J lost 5 bases; unmatched junction nucleotides: 7. The CDR3 sequence: CASRQAGGGNNEQFF. The CDR3 DNA reads TGTGCCAGTAGGCAAGCGGGAGGGGGGAACAATGAGCAGTTCTTC. The entire variable domain, with the rest obtained from reference TRBV19 and TRBJ2-1, is as follows: DGGITQSPKYLFRKEGQNVTLSCEQNLNHDAMYWYRQDPGQGLRLIYYSQIVNDFQKGDIAEGYSVSREKKESFPLTVTSAQKNPTAFYLCASRQAGGGNNEQFFGPGTRLTVL.

Written as DNA, the CDR3 is TGCAGTGCTAGTCTAGGAGCGGGAACCACAGATACGCAGTATTTT. Residues: CSASLGAGTTDTQYF. The chain links TRBV20-1 to TRBJ2-3, with TRBD2 matching over 7 bases. J was trimmed by 2 bases and V by 3 bases; bases with no gene match: 8. The CDR3 is 15 residues long. Germline-derived CDR1 and CDR2 are DFQATT and SNEGSKA (reference sequence).

The gene calls are TRBV6-6 and TRBJ2-2; 10 bases map to TRBD2. Germline loops: CDR1 MNHNY, CDR2 SVGAGI (reference sequence). V lost 6 bases to trimming and J lost 5 bases; unmatched junction nucleotides: 6. The length of the CDR3 is 15 residues. CDR3 region: CASSRTSGRTGELFF. For the CDR3, the DNA is TGTGCCAGCAGCCGGACTAGCGGTCGAACCGGGGAGCTGTTTTTT.